Following are 18 T cell receptor beta chains from one sample sequenced in a study of cytotoxic CD8 clonotypes in ibrutinib-treated CLL. The assay was immunoSEQ multiplex PCR, and TCRdb's table has in-frame clones only and misses some. This sample has approximately 45,000 clones, with 60% to 75% found just once. The sample was PBMCs, taken after 12 months of ibrutinib treatment. The origin of the receptors is a human donor with chronic lymphocytic leukemia.

This clone showed up just once. For the CDR3, the DNA is TGCGCCAGCAGCTTCACAGGGGCCGGACAAGAGACCCAGTACTTC. This codes for CASSFTGAGQETQYF. This sequence joins TRBV5-1 and TRBJ2-5, with TRBD1 matching over 7 bases. Trimming removed 2 bases from V and 2 bases from J; junction bases left unmatched: 6. The CDR3 totals 15 residues. Germline CDR1 is SGHRS and CDR2 is YFSETQ.

This CDR3 reads CASRDSPGGLAAYNEQFF. The CDR3 DNA reads as TGTGCCAGTCGGGACAGCCCCGGAGGGCTAGCGGCCTACAATGAGCAGTTCTTC. The rearrangement links TRBV19 to TRBJ2-1, with D perhaps TRBD1 or TRBD2 (7 bases each). The CDR3 spans 18 residues. V dropped 8 bases and J dropped 2 bases, with 25 bases sitting between them. In germline, CDR1 is LNHDA, CDR2 SQIVND (reference sequence).

The chain couples TRBV29-1 to TRBJ2-3, with TRBD2 identical over 8 bases. Germline V CDR1 and CDR2: SQVTM, ANQGSEA. V lost 4 bases to trimming and J lost 1 base; unmatched junction nucleotides: 4. The CDR3 extends over 14 amino acids. The CDR3 spells CSVVKRERTDTQYF. As DNA, the CDR3 is TGCAGCGTTGTAAAGCGGGAGCGCACAGATACGCAGTATTTT.

In its sample, this clone was seen a few times. V and J are TRBV25-1 and TRBJ1-5; the D is unclear. The V end was cut by 1 base, the J end by 0 bases, with 10 bases between. Germline CDR1 is MGHDK and CDR2 is SYGVNS. This CDR3 spans 16 amino acids. CDR3 loop: CASSESGRSSNQPQHF. For the CDR3, the DNA is TGTGCCAGCAGTGAATCCGGACGGAGTAGCAATCAGCCCCAGCATTTT.

This chain joins TRBV13 and TRBJ2-2; TRBD1 is a possible D gene (6 bases). The CDR3 length is 14 residues. V gave up 5 bases and J gave up 6 bases, with 13 bases separating them. Germline lookup yields CDR1 PRHDT and CDR2 FYEKMQ (reference sequence). This chain's CDR3 is CASSPQGRPGELFF. In DNA, the CDR3 is TGTGCCAGCAGCCCACAGGGAAGACCCGGGGAGCTGTTTTTT.

The chain is built from TRBV7-8 and TRBJ1-5; D not resolved. The germline CDR1 and CDR2 sequences are SGHVS and FQNEAQ. This CDR3 contains 15 residues. Deletions cut 8 bases from V and 1 base from J, with 15 bases between. The CDR3 nucleotides read TGTGCCAGCGGAGCTAATCATCGGAGCAATCAGCCCCAGCATTTT. Its translation is CASGANHRSNQPQHF.

The chain uses TRBV5-1 and TRBJ1-1; the D is unclear. The germline CDR1 and CDR2 sequences are SGHRS and YFSETQ. This CDR3 is 14 amino acids long. V was clipped by 2 bases and J by 0 bases, with 8 bases between them. The CDR3 region is CASSLIDLNTEAFF. The CDR3 nucleotides are TGCGCCAGCAGCTTAATAGATCTGAACACTGAAGCTTTCTTT.

This clone has a single count. Different DNA sequences within this sample yield the same CDR3. The chain employs TRBV5-4 and TRBJ1-2; 7 nucleotides match TRBD1. J gave up 8 bases and V 4 bases, and 5 bases lay outside the gene matches. The CDR3 consists of 12 residues. CDR1 SGHNT and CDR2 YYREEE come from the germline V gene (reference sequence). CDR3 sequence (DNA): TGTGCCAGCAGCCTCGACAGGGACGGCTACACCTTC. Residues: CASSLDRDGYTF.

This chain uses TRBV7-2 with TRBJ2-2; 7 bases match TRBD2. CDR1 is SGHTA, CDR2 FQGNSA, per germline. The CDR3 is 17 amino acids. The J segment lost 0 bases and the V segment lost 3 bases, leaving 7 bases of the junction unmatched. The CDR3 region is CASSLSSGPPNTGELFF. The CDR3 DNA reads TGTGCCAGCAGCTTGAGTAGCGGGCCACCGAACACCGGGGAGCTGTTTTTT.

The genes are TRBV4-2 and TRBJ2-7; 7 nucleotides line up with TRBD2. The germline V gene encodes CDR1 LGHNA and CDR2 YNFKEQ. The CDR3 runs 15 residues. J gave up 3 bases and V 0 bases, and 5 bases lay outside the gene matches. The DNA of the CDR3 is TGTGCCAGCAGCCAAGATGCGGGAGTCGGCTACGAGCAGTACTTC. Translating gives CASSQDAGVGYEQYF.

This CDR3 reads CASSIGETGNTIYF. DNA of the CDR3: TGTGCCAGCAGTATAGGCGAGACCGGAAACACCATATATTTT. The rearrangement joins TRBV6-5 to TRBJ1-3; D unresolved. V was clipped by 5 bases and J by 4 bases, with 12 bases between them. Germline V gene lookup returns CDR1 MNHEY and CDR2 SVGAGI. The CDR3 totals 14 residues.

The sample holds a few counts of this clone. J is TRBJ1-4 and V is TRBV19; D gene uncertain. The V end was cut by 5 bases, the J end by 6 bases, with 7 bases between. Germline V gene lookup returns CDR1 LNHDA and CDR2 SQIVND (reference sequence). CDR3 length: 12 residues. The CDR3 DNA is TGTGCCAGTAGTCCCGCCGATGAAAAACTGTTTTTT. It specifies CASSPADEKLFF.

V and J are TRBV11-2 and TRBJ2-6, with TRBD2 as a possible D gene (5 bases). The V end lost 3 bases, the J end lost 3 bases, and 6 bases lay between the germline ends. Germline CDR1 SGHAT, CDR2 FQNNGV. The CDR3 contains 14 residues. The CDR3 loop is CASSFGVGANVLTF. The CDR3 coding sequence is TGTGCCAGCAGCTTCGGGGTTGGGGCCAACGTCCTGACTTTC.

The rearrangement links TRBV30 to TRBJ1-2; D is perhaps TRBD1 (5 bases). CDR1 GTSNPN and CDR2 SVGIG come from the germline V gene (reference sequence). The V and J ends lost 4 bases and 4 bases respectively, with 22 bases between them. The CDR3 totals 16 residues. The CDR3 is CAWKTPWGGSLYGYTF. Here the CDR3 DNA reads TGTGCCTGGAAAACCCCCTGGGGCGGATCTCTCTATGGCTACACCTTC.

The chain uses TRBV5-1 and TRBJ2-1, with TRBD2 identical over 9 bases. CDR3 length: 15 amino acids. CDR1 and CDR2 from the germline V gene are SGHRS and YFSETQ. V trimming: 0 bases; J trimming: 6 bases; junction bases outside the gene matches: 4. The CDR3 loop reads CASSLEVAGANEQFF. The CDR3 nucleotides read TGCGCCAGCAGCTTGGAGGTAGCGGGAGCCAATGAGCAGTTCTTC.

The J gene is TRBJ1-3, the V gene TRBV7-9, with a possible D match to TRBD1 (6 bases). The CDR3 extends over 19 amino acids. Germline CDR1 reads SEHNR; CDR2 reads FQNEAQ (reference sequence). The ends were cut back, 4 bases at V and 2 bases at J, with 24 bases in the middle. CDR3: CASSWERFGGPSAGNTIYF. CDR3 in DNA: TGTGCCAGCAGCTGGGAGCGATTTGGGGGCCCCTCCGCTGGAAACACCATATATTTT.

This chain connects TRBV14 to TRBJ2-7, with 9 bases that match TRBD1. J lost 0 bases, V lost 4 bases, and 1 base had no gene match. Germline CDR1 is SGHDN and CDR2 is FVKESK. CDR3 length: 14 residues. Here the CDR3 reads CASSLGQGSYEQYF. The CDR3 DNA follows: TGTGCCAGCAGCCTGGGACAGGGCTCCTACGAGCAGTACTTC. The whole variable domain, remainder taken from reference TRBV14 and TRBJ2-7, is EAGVTQFPSHSVIEKGQTVTLRCDPISGHDNLYWYRRVMGKEIKFLLHFVKESKQDESGMPNNRFLAERTGGTYSTLKVQPAELEDSGVYFCASSLGQGSYEQYFGPGTRLTVT.

This clone was found a few times. The chain employs TRBV28 and TRBJ2-1; 7 positions agree with TRBD1. This CDR3 is 21 amino acids long. Germline CDR1 MDHEN, CDR2 SYDVKM. Trimming removed 5 bases from V and 0 bases from J; junction bases left unmatched: 22. The CDR3 nucleotides read TGTGCCAGCAGTGCGACTTGGACAGGCCGACTGCTTGAGAGCTCCTACAATGAGCAGTTCTTC. Protein sequence: CASSATWTGRLLESSYNEQFF.